Listed below are T cell receptor beta chains from one sample, sequenced in a study of monozygotic twins with inflammatory bowel disease. Reanalyzing the 5' RACE reads, TCRdb keeps one entry per CDR3 protein, without DNA. The clone table shows 200,000 to 250,000 distinct CDR3 sequences, with the ten largest holding roughly 7.1%. Sample: blood. All receptors derive from a human donor with ulcerative colitis or Crohn's disease, or a healthy co-twin of an affected twin (not recorded which). Both conserved end residues are part of each CDR3. The order of the fields is J gene, V gene, CDR3 protein.

>TRBJ2-1|TRBV29-1
CSVRNPGQGYAEQFF
>TRBJ2-7|TRBV2
CASSELAGKHEQYF
>TRBJ2-3|TRBV7-2
CASSLVRMSGSDTQYF
>TRBJ2-1|TRBV20-1
CRVYVSGYNEQFF
>TRBJ2-5|TRBV6-5
CASSSRPRETQYF
>TRBJ1-3|TRBV6-5
CASSLDRVAGNTIYF
>TRBJ2-5|TRBV29-1
CSVRVGGPTETQYF
>TRBJ2-3|TRBV4-3
CASSQKWGTDTQYF
>TRBJ2-4|TRBV2
CASSDTTAKNIQYF
>TRBJ2-1|TRBV20-1
CSAPSRSSSYNEQFF
>TRBJ1-6|TRBV20-1
CSARVTGEGVRAPLHF
>TRBJ2-3|TRBV12-3/TRBV12-4
CASWAAGGVAGADTQYF
>TRBJ2-6|TRBV6-2/TRBV6-3
CASSYVPPGANVLTF
>TRBJ2-7|TRBV6-2/TRBV6-3
CASSRGLAGVYEQYF
>TRBJ2-7|TRBV4-1
CASSLTTSPFAYEQYF
>TRBJ2-3|TRBV5-6
CASSLGPRSDTQYF
>TRBJ1-1|TRBV7-2
CASSRREAPNTEAFF
>TRBJ1-1|TRBV9
CASSVGSGDSEAFF
>TRBJ1-5|TRBV28
CASSSTSGRTPQQPQHF
>TRBJ1-1|TRBV11-1
CASSLIGQAHTEAFF
>TRBJ2-2|TRBV6-5
CASRWGDGELFF
>TRBJ1-4|TRBV12-3/TRBV12-4
CARHRGTNEKLFF
>TRBJ2-3|TRBV6-2/TRBV6-3
CASSRTRGGSDTQYF
>TRBJ2-3|TRBV5-1
CASSTPTGSEDTQYF
>TRBJ2-5|TRBV15
CATSRDPAGSQYF
>TRBJ2-7|TRBV7-2
CASSLDGRLAAYEQYF
>TRBJ2-1|TRBV20-1
CSGRFSGGGQFF
>TRBJ1-4|TRBV9
CASSLRGTNEKLFF
>TRBJ1-2|TRBV7-8
CASSLEDRPGWGYTF
>TRBJ2-1|TRBV19
CASTRDRVSNEQFF
>TRBJ1-2|TRBV6-1
CASSTTMTGIDGYTF
>TRBJ1-5|TRBV20-1
CSASGTGDGWGQPQHF
>TRBJ2-7|TRBV10-3
CAIGQVAYEQYF
>TRBJ2-1|TRBV5-1
CASSSQGSVNNEQFF
>TRBJ2-1|TRBV12-3/TRBV12-4
CASSIGQGPYNEQFF
>TRBJ2-5|TRBV29-1
CSVEDPDRSAVGGPGETQYF
>TRBJ1-4|TRBV7-2
CASSAWLGGGEKLFF
>TRBJ1-1|TRBV4-1
CASSQPYDGRGNTEAFF
>TRBJ2-5|TRBV20-1
CSASVQGASRETQYF
>TRBJ1-4|TRBV21-1
CASSNCGEADKKLFF
>TRBJ2-3|TRBV20-1
CSANLWGGSGSADTQYF
>TRBJ1-1|TRBV29-1
CSVEDLNTEAFF
>TRBJ2-3|TRBV5-1
CASSPGQAADTQYF
>TRBJ1-6|TRBV18
CASSAGAYNSPLHF
>TRBJ2-1|TRBV18
CASALAGEYNEQFF
>TRBJ2-5|TRBV7-2
CASSPSGVVETQYF
>TRBJ1-5|TRBV19
CASSISGGYSNQPQHF
>TRBJ2-3|TRBV20-1
CSASSPLAGDTDTQYF
>TRBJ2-3|TRBV7-2
CASSFDIGSGVQYF
>TRBJ1-1|TRBV20-1
CSATGGNTEAFF